This T cell receptor beta chain was profiled in a study of T cell responses to AZD1222 COVID-19 vaccine. Produced via immunoSEQ multiplex PCR; TCRdb's table is partial and in-frame only. Counted here are 150,000 or so clones, 89% occurring once; the ten biggest clones make up 4.5% to 6.5%. Study-wide results and limits: Reports say nearly half of spike-specific TCRs go after unmutated variant regions.

Regarding this clone: No antigen is known for it.

The V gene lost 6 bases and the J gene lost 0 bases, with 18 bases spanning the gap. Per the germline V gene, CDR1 is MNHEY and CDR2 is SVGEGT. The CDR3 is 16 residues long. The receptor was derived from an adult in good health. The J gene is TRBJ2-7, the V gene TRBV6-2 or TRBV6-3; D gene unclear. The specimen comprised peripheral blood, sampled on day 0 of AZD1222 vaccination. CDR3 protein: CASSGLGRLSSYEQYF. In DNA, the CDR3 is TGTGCCAGCAGCGGGCTAGGGCGCTTAAGCTCCTACGAGCAGTACTTC.